This T cell receptor (beta chain) was found in a study of vaccination effects on CD4 cells after COVID-19. Study-level results: Vaccine- and infection-induced clones showed marked clonal contraction late following vaccination. Healthy vaccinees showed cross-reactivity with common cold coronaviruses in only 1 of 255 vaccine-induced clones.

This CDR3 comprises 16 residues. The germline CDR1 and CDR2 sequences are MNHEY and SMNVEV (reference sequence). V dropped 8 bases and J dropped 5; count of bases not matched to a gene: 12. Antigen-specific CD4+ T cells were expanded (with viral peptide pools) by the ViraFEST assay ahead of sequencing. It was after approximately 11 days of culture that CD4+ T cells were isolated. Participants were given two doses of BNT162b2 or mRNA-1273 vaccine. Sequencing was performed with immunoSEQ multiplex PCR; in TCRdb, only in-frame clones are kept and a portion is missing. The table has under 50,000 clones, approximately 84% seen once. This clone has more than one count but fewer than ten. Its antigen remains unidentified.

Sequencing used CD4+ T cells from PBMCs cultured with HCoV-NL63 spike peptides, obtained after COVID-19 vaccination. This clonotype was obtained from a human donor who received a COVID-19 vaccine. Some clones in this sample may be carry-over from other donors' samples. The chain joins TRBV27 to TRBJ1-2, with TRBD1 matching over 12 bases. CDR3 DNA: TGTGCCAGCCTACATTGGGGGACAGGGGGCAGGTATGGCTACACCTTC. This codes for CASLHWGTGGRYGYTF.